Listed below are T cell receptor beta chains from one sample, sequenced in a study of identical twins. TCRdb recomputed calls from the 5' RACE reads with MiXCR, one row per CDR3 protein. The sample records around 450,000 distinct CDR3 sequences, 11% to 15% being singletons. This sample was also put to use in a study of yellow fever vaccine responses in identical twins.

Input material: CD4+ T cells sorted from blood. These receptors were obtained from a woman aged 18-30 years in good health. Each CDR3 is given with its conserved first and last residue. The D gene is left open where the match is weak. Expanded clones get a size class; other rows say once, few or many, or leave the size out.

TRBD1	TRBV12-3/TRBV12-4	few	TRBJ1-5	CASRGQGYQPQHF	TGTGCCAGCAGGGGACAGGGGTATCAGCCCCAGCATTTT
TRBD1	TRBV7-9	few	TRBJ2-1	CASSLVTGQGAGEQFF	TGTGCCAGCAGCTTAGTTACGGGACAGGGGGCTGGTGAGCAGTTCTTC
NA	TRBV7-2	many	TRBJ2-7	CASSFGQGYEQYF	TGTGCCAGCAGCTTTGGCCAAGGCTACGAGCAGTACTTC
NA	TRBV5-1	many	TRBJ2-7	CASSLARQGRLEQYF	TGCGCCAGCAGCTTGGCACGTCAGGGGCGCCTCGAGCAGTACTTC
NA	TRBV28	few	TRBJ2-7	CALGGLPGEQYF	TGTGCCCTGGGGGGTTTGCCCGGCGAGCAGTACTTC
NA	TRBV9	few	TRBJ2-7	CASSPRDGLSGSSYEQYF	TGTGCCAGCAGCCCACGGGACGGACTCTCTGGGAGCTCCTACGAGCAGTACTTC
NA	TRBV27	NA	TRBJ2-7	CASSLLGGQFYEQYF	TGTGCCAGCAGTTTATTGGGGGGACAGTTCTACGAGCAGTACTTC
TRBD1	TRBV6-2/TRBV6-3	NA	TRBJ2-5	CASTRDREETQYF	TGTGCCAGCACACGGGACAGAGAAGAGACCCAGTACTTC
NA	TRBV29-1	NA	TRBJ1-1	CSAFHTEAFF	TGCAGCGCTTTTCATACTGAAGCTTTCTTT
NA	TRBV20-1	NA	TRBJ2-1	CSAPIPNNEQFF	TGCAGTGCTCCGATCCCTAACAATGAGCAGTTCTTC
NA	TRBV4-3	few	TRBJ2-3	CASSLLGSPDTQYF	TGCGCCAGCAGCCTACTCGGGAGCCCAGATACGCAGTATTTT
NA	TRBV7-2	NA	TRBJ2-7	CASSPRDTTPRVEQYF	TGTGCCAGCAGCCCACGGGACACTACGCCGCGGGTCGAGCAGTACTTC
NA	TRBV5-6	once	TRBJ2-6	CASRFSRGGLLSSGANVLTF	TGTGCCAGCAGATTTTCAAGAGGGGGACTATTGAGCTCTGGGGCCAACGTCCTGACTTTC
NA	TRBV5-1	NA	TRBJ2-3	CASSLTPLLGADTQYF	TGCGCCAGCAGCTTGACCCCCCTGTTGGGGGCAGATACGCAGTATTTT
NA	TRBV11-2	NA	TRBJ2-5	CASSLGGQGQETQYF	TGTGCCAGCAGCTTAGGGGGTCAGGGGCAAGAGACCCAGTACTTC
NA	TRBV6-2/TRBV6-3	NA	TRBJ2-7	CAIRSGSSYEQYF	TGTGCCATCCGGTCGGGGTCATCCTACGAGCAGTACTTC
TRBD2	TRBV24-1	NA	TRBJ2-3	CATSDPGGGRTDTQYF	TGTGCCACCAGTGACCCCGGGGGGGGGCGCACAGATACGCAGTATTTT
NA	TRBV24-1	few	TRBJ1-4	CATSDPGQEKLFF	TGTGCCACCAGTGACCCTGGACAGGAAAAACTGTTTTTT